This paragraph covers one T cell receptor (beta chain) sequence. Antigen specificity is unknown. Other DNA sequences in this sample translate to the same CDR3. The primer mix had 60 Vbeta and 13 Jbeta primers. Clones were sequenced by immunoSEQ multiplex PCR, and TCRdb holds only the in-frame ones, with some missing. The listing records around 190,000 clones. Germline values: CDR1 MNHEY, CDR2 SVGAGI. This CDR3 region has 12 residues. Trimming removed 6 bases from V and 1 base from J, with 6 bases in between. The data stem from a study of cytomegalovirus exposure and HLA in healthy donors. Turning to the study itself: Prior work identified some 120 million unique TCR beta sequences in some 180 million T cells.

Findings and caveats of the study: In a later analysis, CMV-associated beta chains were mostly HLA-associated, it appeared.

This TCR derives from a woman between 25 and 40 years old in good health and CMV-seropositive. This rearrangement joins TRBV6-5 to TRBJ1-1, with D tentatively TRBD1 (6 bases). The sequenced sample was PBMCs. This CDR3 is CASRTGNTEAFF. CDR3 DNA: TGTGCCAGCAGGACAGGGAACACTGAAGCTTTCTTT.